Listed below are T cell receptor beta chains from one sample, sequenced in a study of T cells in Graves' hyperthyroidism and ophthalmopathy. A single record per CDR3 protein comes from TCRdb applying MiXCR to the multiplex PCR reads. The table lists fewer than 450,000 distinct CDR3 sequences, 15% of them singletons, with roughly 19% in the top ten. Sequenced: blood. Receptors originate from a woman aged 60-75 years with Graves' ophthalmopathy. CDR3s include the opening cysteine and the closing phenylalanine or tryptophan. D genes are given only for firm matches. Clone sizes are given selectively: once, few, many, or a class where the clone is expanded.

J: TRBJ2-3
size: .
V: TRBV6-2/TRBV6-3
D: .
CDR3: CVTKPAESTDTQYF
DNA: TGTGTCACGAAGCCAGCGGAGAGCACAGATACGCAGTATTTT

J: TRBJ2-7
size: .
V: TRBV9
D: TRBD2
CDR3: CASSLDGLAGYEQYF
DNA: TGTGCCAGCAGCTTAGATGGACTAGCCGGCTACGAGCAGTACTTC

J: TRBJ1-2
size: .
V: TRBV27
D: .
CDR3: CASSSSDLDGYTF
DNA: TGTGCCAGCAGTTCCTCGGACCTAGATGGCTACACCTTC

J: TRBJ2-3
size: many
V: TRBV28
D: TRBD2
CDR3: CTSGGSGTDTQYF
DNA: TGTACCAGCGGCGGGAGCGGCACAGATACGCAGTATTTT

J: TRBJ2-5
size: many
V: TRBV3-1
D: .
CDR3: CASSQDATDQETQYF
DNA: TGTGCCAGCAGCCAAGATGCGACAGACCAAGAGACCCAGTACTTC

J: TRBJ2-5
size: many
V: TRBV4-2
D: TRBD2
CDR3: CASSPRLAGGQGETQYF
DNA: TGTGCCAGCAGCCCCCGACTAGCGGGAGGGCAGGGGGAGACCCAGTACTTC

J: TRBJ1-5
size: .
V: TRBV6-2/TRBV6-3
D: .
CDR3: CASSYSSPQHF
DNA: TGTGCCAGCAGTTACTCGAGTCCCCAGCATTTT

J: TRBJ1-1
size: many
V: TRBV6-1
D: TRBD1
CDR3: CASSLTGPSPGRTEAFF
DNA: TGTGCCAGCAGCCTGACAGGGCCCAGCCCGGGCCGCACTGAAGCTTTCTTT

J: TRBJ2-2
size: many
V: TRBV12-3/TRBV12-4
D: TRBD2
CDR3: CASRGTSGGTGELFF
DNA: TGTGCCAGCAGAGGGACTAGCGGCGGCACCGGGGAGCTGTTTTTT

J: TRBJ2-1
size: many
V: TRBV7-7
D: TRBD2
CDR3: CASSPTSADEQFF
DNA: TGTGCCAGCAGCCCGACTAGCGCGGATGAGCAGTTCTTC

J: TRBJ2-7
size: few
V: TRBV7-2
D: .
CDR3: CASSQGLGLQYEQYF
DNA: TGTGCCAGCAGCCAAGGTTTGGGCCTCCAATACGAGCAGTACTTC

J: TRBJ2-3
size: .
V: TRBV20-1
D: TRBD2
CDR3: CSAGQSGSLADTQYF
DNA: TGCAGTGCTGGCCAGAGCGGGAGTCTTGCAGATACGCAGTATTTT

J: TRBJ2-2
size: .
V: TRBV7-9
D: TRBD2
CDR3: CASSPRTSGKNTGELFF
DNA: TGTGCCAGCAGCCCCCGGACTAGCGGGAAAAACACCGGGGAGCTGTTTTTT

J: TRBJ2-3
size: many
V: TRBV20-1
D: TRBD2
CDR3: CSAPGGVLAGVTDTQYF
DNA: TGCAGTGCCCCCGGAGGGGTGCTAGCGGGAGTCACAGATACGCAGTATTTT

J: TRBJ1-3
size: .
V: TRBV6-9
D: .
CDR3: CASSYRGSGNAIYF
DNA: TGTGCCAGCAGTTATCGGGGCTCTGGAAACGCCATATATTTT

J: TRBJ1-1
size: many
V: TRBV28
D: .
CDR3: CASSSWKGRYTEAFF
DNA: TGTGCCAGCAGTTCCTGGAAGGGGCGTTATACTGAAGCTTTCTTT

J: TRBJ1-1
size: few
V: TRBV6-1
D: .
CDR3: CASSKDLTNMNTEAFF
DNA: TGTGCCAGCAGTAAGGACCTTACGAACATGAACACTGAAGCTTTCTTT

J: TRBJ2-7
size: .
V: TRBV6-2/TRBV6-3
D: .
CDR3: CASSTREEYEQYF
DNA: TGTGCCAGCAGCACTCGGGAAGAATACGAGCAGTACTTC

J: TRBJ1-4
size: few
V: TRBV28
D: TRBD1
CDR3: CASSLRTGSLEKLFF
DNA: TGTGCCAGCAGTTTACGGACAGGGTCTCTTGAAAAACTGTTTTTT

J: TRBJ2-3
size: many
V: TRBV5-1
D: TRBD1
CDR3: CASTTGAGDTQYF
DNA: TGCGCCAGCACTACAGGGGCTGGGGATACGCAGTATTTT

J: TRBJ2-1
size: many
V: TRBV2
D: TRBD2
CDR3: CAGRYGTSGKGEQFF
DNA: TGTGCCGGGCGGTATGGGACTAGCGGGAAAGGTGAGCAGTTCTTC

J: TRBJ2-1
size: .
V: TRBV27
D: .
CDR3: CASSHRSLIGSYNEQFF
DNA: TGTGCCAGCAGTCACCGCAGTTTGATAGGCTCCTACAATGAGCAGTTCTTC

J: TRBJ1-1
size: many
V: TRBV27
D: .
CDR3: CASSLSVNTEAFF
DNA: TGTGCCAGCAGTTTAAGCGTGAACACTGAAGCTTTCTTT

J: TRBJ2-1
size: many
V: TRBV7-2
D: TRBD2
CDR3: CASSPWGVAGGPGEQFF
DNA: TGTGCCAGCAGCCCATGGGGGGTAGCGGGAGGGCCCGGTGAGCAGTTCTTC

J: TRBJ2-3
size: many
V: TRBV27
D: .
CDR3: CASRPHSTDTQYF
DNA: TGTGCCAGCAGGCCCCATAGCACAGATACGCAGTATTTT